These 25 T cell receptor beta chains originate from one sample sequenced in a study of cytomegalovirus exposure and HLA in healthy donors. PCR was performed using 60 Vbeta and 13 Jbeta primers. The assay was immunoSEQ multiplex PCR, and TCRdb's table has in-frame clones only and misses some. Here the sample spans about 130,000 clones, about 70% being singletons. Material: PBMCs. The receptors were sampled from a woman in her fifties or sixties in good health and CMV-seropositive.

The chain carries TRBV5-1 and TRBJ2-5; perhaps TRBD1 as D (5 bases). The DNA end lines up better with TRBJ2-7; the J call may be wrong. CDR1 is SGHRS and CDR2 is YFSETQ in the germline V gene. The CDR3 sequence is 12 residues long. The CDR3 bases are TGCGCCAGCAGCTTGAGGGGCTACGAGCAGTACTTC. Translation: CASSLRGYEQYF.

The chain recombines TRBV29-1 with TRBJ1-2, with no clear D. Germline CDR1 is SQVTM and CDR2 is ANQGSEA. V was trimmed by 0 bases and J by 4 bases, leaving 6 bases between them. The CDR3 has 12 residues. For the CDR3, the DNA is TGCAGCGTTGAAGACGGTTTCTATGGCTACACCTTC. It yields the protein CSVEDGFYGYTF. The whole variable domain, remainder taken from reference TRBV29-1 and TRBJ1-2, is SAVISQKPSRDICQRGTSLTIQCQVDSQVTMMFWYRQQPGQSLTLIATANQGSEATYESGFVIDKFPISRPNLTFSTLTVSNMSPEDSSIYLCSVEDGFYGYTFGSGTRLTVV.

The chain combines TRBV6-5 with TRBJ1-3, with 8 nucleotides matching TRBD1. The germline V gene encodes CDR1 MNHEY and CDR2 SVGAGI. The junction had 6 bases not matched to a gene; V was cut back by 6 bases and J by 2 bases. The CDR3 loop spans 15 amino acids. CDR3 residues: CASSDRGVTGNTIYF. Written as DNA, the CDR3 is TGTGCCAGCAGCGACAGGGGTGTGACTGGAAACACCATATATTTT.

This clone was counted a few times. The chain is built from TRBV27 and TRBJ2-7, with a tentative D call TRBD1 (6 bases). Germline assignment: CDR1 MNHEY and CDR2 SMNVEV (reference sequence). The CDR3 consists of 14 residues. V lost 6 bases and J 3 bases, leaving 15 bases between the germline ends. CDR3 bases: TGTGCCAGCAGGTCGGGACAAGGTCGCTACGAGCAGTACTTC. Protein sequence: CASRSGQGRYEQYF.

The J gene is TRBJ1-5, the V gene TRBV10-1; a weak D match, TRBD1 (6 bases). The CDR3 has 13 residues. In germline, CDR1 is WNHNN, CDR2 SYGVQD (reference sequence). Trimming shortened V by 8 bases and J by 6 bases, and 14 bases separated the two germline ends. The CDR3 nucleotides read TGCGCCAGCTATTTACAGGGATTTCAGCCCCAGCATTTT. Its protein is CASYLQGFQPQHF.

CDR3 in amino acids: CASKGQGDQPQHF. The CDR3 DNA is TGTGCCAGCAAGGGGCAGGGGGATCAGCCCCAGCATTTT. This chain links TRBV2 with TRBJ1-5; 7 bases agree with TRBD1. CDR3 length: 13 amino acids. CDR1 is SNHLY and CDR2 is FYNNEI in the germline V gene. With V trimmed by 7 bases and J by 5 bases, 5 bases remained unmatched. Supplemented by reference TRBV2 and TRBJ1-5, the full variable domain reads EPEVTQTPSHQVTQMGQEVILRCVPISNHLYFYWYRQILGQKVEFLVSFYNNEISEKSEIFDDQFSVERPDGSNFTLKIRSTKLEDSAMYFCASKGQGDQPQHFGDGTRLSIL.

V gene TRBV6-1 combines with J gene TRBJ1-5; 7 bases align to TRBD1. Germline V lookup: CDR1 MNHNS, CDR2 SASEGT. This CDR3 spans 19 amino acids. Trimming at V came to 4 bases and at J to 0 bases, leaving 15 bases not matched to a gene. Here the CDR3 reads CASSVLRSKGADSNQPQHF. DNA for the CDR3: TGTGCCAGCAGTGTCCTTCGGTCGAAGGGGGCTGATAGCAATCAGCCCCAGCATTTT.

The chain carries TRBV7-2 and TRBJ1-4; 7 nucleotides agree with TRBD1. V lost 5 bases and J lost 5; bases outside the gene matches: 11. CDR3 length equals 16 residues. CDR1 is SGHTA and CDR2 is FQGNSA in the germline V gene. The CDR3 loop reads CASSTRTGVGNEKLFF. CDR3 in DNA: TGTGCCAGCAGCACACGCACAGGGGTTGGGAATGAAAAACTGTTTTTT.

The gene calls are TRBV5-5 and TRBJ2-7; TRBD1 aligns across 7 bases. Trimming cost V 0 bases and J 4 bases; bases outside gene matches: 4. This CDR3 comprises 14 residues. The germline V gene encodes CDR1 SGHKS and CDR2 YYEKEE (reference sequence). The chain's CDR3 is CASSLDRGNYEQYF. CDR3 nucleotides: TGTGCCAGCAGCTTGGACAGGGGAAATTACGAGCAGTACTTC.

The CDR3 nucleotides read TGTGCCAGCAGCAGACCTGGACAGGGGTCAATTCTCTCCTACAATGAGCAGTTCTTC. It encodes CASSRPGQGSILSYNEQFF. The V call is TRBV2, the J call TRBJ2-1; 9 nucleotides agree with TRBD1. V shed 6 bases and J 0 bases; nucleotides not matched to a gene: 15. Germline CDR1 and CDR2: SNHLY and FYNNEI. The CDR3 extends over 19 amino acids.

This clone has a handful of counts. The chain has TRBV25-1 and TRBJ1-2; possible D gene TRBD1, 5 bases. Trimming removed 3 bases at V and 7 bases at J, with 15 bases between. The length of the CDR3 is 14 residues. Germline V lookup: CDR1 MGHDK, CDR2 SYGVNS. CDR3 amino acids: CASSEGLRRGGYTF. CDR3 nucleotides: TGTGCCAGCAGTGAGGGACTGCGTCGGGGTGGCTACACCTTC.

This chain uses TRBV27 with TRBJ1-5; D uncertain. The length of the CDR3 is 13 residues. Between the trimmed V and J ends, which lost 2 bases and 3 bases, there was a span of 5 bases. CDR1 is MNHEY, CDR2 SMNVEV, per germline (reference sequence). CDR3 in DNA: TGTGCCAGCAGTTTACAGTCCAATCAGCCCCAGCATTTT. Translation gives CASSLQSNQPQHF.

The rearrangement joins TRBV29-1 to TRBJ1-1, with no clear D. CDR1 is SQVTM and CDR2 is ANQGSEA in the germline V gene. Trimming shortened V by 6 bases and J by 5 bases, and 13 bases separated the two germline ends. The CDR3 length is 12 residues. The CDR3 coding sequence is TGCAGCGTCAGCCTGGGAGGGACTGAAGCTTTCTTT. Its protein product is CSVSLGGTEAFF.

The J gene is TRBJ1-2, the V gene TRBV25-1; D gene ambiguous. CDR1 and CDR2 from the germline V gene are MGHDK and SYGVNS. The CDR3 extends over 15 amino acids. The V end was cut by 1 base, the J end by 3 bases, with 12 bases between. For the CDR3, the DNA is TGTGCCAGCAGTGAATCCCTGGGAGTCTACTATGGCTACACCTTC. This codes for CASSESLGVYYGYTF.

The chain carries TRBV6-1 and TRBJ1-1; TRBD1 matches 9 bases. The CDR3 has 13 residues. V shed 6 bases, J shed 5 bases, and the junction held 4 bases outside the gene matches. The germline V gene encodes CDR1 MNHNS and CDR2 SASEGT. The CDR3 reads CASSVGTGTEAFF. In nucleotides, the CDR3 is TGTGCCAGCAGCGTCGGGACAGGGACTGAAGCTTTCTTT.

This clone was seen once. The chain couples TRBV25-1 to TRBJ1-2; 7 positions agree with TRBD1. Trimming cost V 4 bases and J 4 bases; bases outside gene matches: 9. CDR1 is MGHDK and CDR2 is SYGVNS in the germline V gene. The CDR3 runs to 15 residues. The CDR3 is CASSADRPLGYGYTF. As DNA, the CDR3 is TGTGCCAGCAGTGCGGACAGGCCCCTCGGCTATGGCTACACCTTC.

This clone was seen only once. V is TRBV6-5 and J is TRBJ2-7; 7 bases are a match to TRBD1. The V gene end was trimmed by 0 bases and the J gene end by 3 bases; junction bases not matched to a gene: 2. The germline V gene encodes CDR1 MNHEY and CDR2 SVGAGI. The CDR3 spans 14 residues. This CDR3 reads CASSYSSGGYEQYF. Here the CDR3 DNA reads TGTGCCAGCAGTTACTCGTCAGGGGGCTACGAGCAGTACTTC.

The rearrangement uses TRBV9 and TRBJ2-1; TRBD2 agrees at 8 bases. V shed 4 bases, J shed 6 bases, and the junction held 9 bases outside the gene matches. Germline V lookup: CDR1 SGDLS, CDR2 YYNGEE. The length of the CDR3 is 15 residues. CDR3 region: CASSPGGGLGNEQFF. The CDR3 DNA follows: TGTGCCAGCAGCCCCGGGGGGGGATTGGGCAATGAGCAGTTCTTC.

The rearrangement joins TRBV5-1 to TRBJ2-2; D uncertain. Trimming left V 0 bases short and J 1 base short, with 4 bases between. In germline, CDR1 is SGHRS, CDR2 YFSETQ. The CDR3 has 14 amino acids. The DNA for the CDR3 is TGCGCCAGCAGCTTGGACAGGAACACCGGGGAGCTGTTTTTT. Translation gives CASSLDRNTGELFF. Full variable domain (rest looked up from reference TRBV5-1 and TRBJ2-2): KAGVTQTPRYLIKTRGQQVTLSCSPISGHRSVSWYQQTPGQGLQFLFEYFSETQRNKGNFPGRFSGRQFSNSRSEMNVSTLELGDSALYLCASSLDRNTGELFFGEGSRLTVL.

The CDR3 nucleotides read TGTGCCAGCAGTCCAATGTCAGGGACCTACGAGCAGTACTTC. It codes for CASSPMSGTYEQYF. The V gene is TRBV7-6, the J gene TRBJ2-7, with D maybe TRBD1 (5 bases). CDR3 length: 14 amino acids. Germline lookup yields CDR1 SGHVS and CDR2 FNYEAQ. The V end lost 6 bases, the J end lost 2 bases, and 14 bases lay between the germline ends.

This chain joins TRBV6-1 and TRBJ1-2; TRBD1 might be the D (5 bases). The V gene's germline CDR1 is MNHNS and CDR2 SASEGT. The CDR3 extends over 14 amino acids. V lost 6 bases and J lost 3, with 14 bases in between. In nucleotides, the CDR3 is TGTGCCAGCAGACAAAGGAGGGGCGACTATGGCTACACCTTC. This sequence encodes CASRQRRGDYGYTF.

The genes are TRBV7-8 and TRBJ1-5; D is possibly TRBD1 (6 bases). V was cut by 0 bases and J by 6 bases, with 9 bases left in between. The V gene's germline CDR1 is SGHVS and CDR2 FQNEAQ. This CDR3 spans 14 amino acids. CDR3 sequence: CASSLAGAGQPQHF. CDR3 nucleotide sequence: TGTGCCAGCAGCTTAGCGGGGGCTGGTCAGCCCCAGCATTTT.

The table lists this clone with a count of one. The chain uses TRBV19 and TRBJ1-1, with TRBD1 matching 7 bases. Germline V lookup: CDR1 LNHDA, CDR2 SQIVND (reference sequence). J was trimmed by 7 bases and V by 8 bases; bases with no gene match: 13. This CDR3 is built from 14 residues. The CDR3 DNA sequence: TGTGCCAGTCGAGAACAGGGGCAAAGCCTTGAAGCTTTCTTT. Amino acid sequence: CASREQGQSLEAFF.

This chain connects TRBV10-3 to TRBJ2-3; 14 nucleotides agree with TRBD2. CDR1 is ENHRY, CDR2 SYGVKD, per germline. Losses at the gene ends were 6 bases for V and 0 bases for J; bases not matched to a gene: 11. The CDR3 sequence is 19 residues long. The CDR3 spells CAISPGLAGGKTSTDTQYF. The DNA of the CDR3 is TGTGCCATCAGCCCCGGACTAGCGGGGGGCAAGACTAGCACAGATACGCAGTATTTT.

The chain is built from TRBV2 and TRBJ1-4, with 7 bases that match TRBD1. The CDR3 extends over 17 amino acids. In germline, CDR1 is SNHLY, CDR2 FYNNEI. After removal of 5 bases from V and 5 bases from J, the junction contained 14 bases not matched to a gene. The DNA for the CDR3 is TGTGCCAGCAGTTGGGAACCTACCGGGACAGCAAATGAAAAACTGTTTTTT. It encodes CASSWEPTGTANEKLFF.